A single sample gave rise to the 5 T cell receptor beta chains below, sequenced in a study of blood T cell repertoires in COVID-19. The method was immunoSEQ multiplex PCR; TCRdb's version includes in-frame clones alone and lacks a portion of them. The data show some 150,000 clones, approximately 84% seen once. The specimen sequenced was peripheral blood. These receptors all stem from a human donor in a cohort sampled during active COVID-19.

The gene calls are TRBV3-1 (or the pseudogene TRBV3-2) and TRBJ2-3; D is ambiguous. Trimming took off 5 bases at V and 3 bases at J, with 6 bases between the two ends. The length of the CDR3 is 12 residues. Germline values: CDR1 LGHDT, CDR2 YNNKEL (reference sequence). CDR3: CASSSGTDTQYF. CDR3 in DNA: TGTGCCAGCAGCTCCGGGACAGATACGCAGTATTTT.

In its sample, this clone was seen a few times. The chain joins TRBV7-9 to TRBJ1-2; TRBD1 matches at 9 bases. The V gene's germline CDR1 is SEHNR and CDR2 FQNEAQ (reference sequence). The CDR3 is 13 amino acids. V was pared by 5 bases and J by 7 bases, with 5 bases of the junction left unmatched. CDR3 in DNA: TGTGCCAGCAGCGGGACAGGGTATCGTGGCTACACCTTC. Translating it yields CASSGTGYRGYTF.

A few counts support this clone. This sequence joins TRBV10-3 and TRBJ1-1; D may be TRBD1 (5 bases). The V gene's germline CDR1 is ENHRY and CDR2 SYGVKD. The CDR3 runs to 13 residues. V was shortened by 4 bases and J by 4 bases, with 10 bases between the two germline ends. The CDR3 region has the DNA TGTGCCATCAGTGTTCAGGGTCCCACTGAAGCTTTCTTT. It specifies CAISVQGPTEAFF.

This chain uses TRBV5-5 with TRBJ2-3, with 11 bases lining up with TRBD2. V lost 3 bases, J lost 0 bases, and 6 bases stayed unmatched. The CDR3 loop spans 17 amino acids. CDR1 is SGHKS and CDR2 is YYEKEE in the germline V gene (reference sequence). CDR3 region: CASSSSLAGASTDTQYF. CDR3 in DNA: TGTGCCAGCAGCTCCTCACTAGCGGGGGCCAGCACAGATACGCAGTATTTT.

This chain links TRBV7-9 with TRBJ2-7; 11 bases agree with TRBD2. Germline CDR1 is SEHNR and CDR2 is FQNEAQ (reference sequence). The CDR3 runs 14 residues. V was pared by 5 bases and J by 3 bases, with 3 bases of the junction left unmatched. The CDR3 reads CASSKGLAVYEQYF. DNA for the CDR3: TGTGCCAGCAGCAAGGGACTAGCGGTCTACGAGCAGTACTTC.